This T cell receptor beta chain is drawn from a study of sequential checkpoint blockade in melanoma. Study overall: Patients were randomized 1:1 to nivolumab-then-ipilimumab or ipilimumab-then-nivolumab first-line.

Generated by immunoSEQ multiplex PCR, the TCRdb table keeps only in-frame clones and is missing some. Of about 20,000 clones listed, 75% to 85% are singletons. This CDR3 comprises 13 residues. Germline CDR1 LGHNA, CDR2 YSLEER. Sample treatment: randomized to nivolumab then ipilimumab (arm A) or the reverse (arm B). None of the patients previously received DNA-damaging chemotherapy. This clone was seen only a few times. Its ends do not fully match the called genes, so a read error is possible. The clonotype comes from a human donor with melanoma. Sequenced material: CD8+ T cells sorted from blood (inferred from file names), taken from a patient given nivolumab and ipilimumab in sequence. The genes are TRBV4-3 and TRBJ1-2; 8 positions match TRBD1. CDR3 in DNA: TGCGCCAGCAGCCAAGATCGGACAGGGCTACCCCTCTTC. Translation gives CASSQDRTGLPLF.